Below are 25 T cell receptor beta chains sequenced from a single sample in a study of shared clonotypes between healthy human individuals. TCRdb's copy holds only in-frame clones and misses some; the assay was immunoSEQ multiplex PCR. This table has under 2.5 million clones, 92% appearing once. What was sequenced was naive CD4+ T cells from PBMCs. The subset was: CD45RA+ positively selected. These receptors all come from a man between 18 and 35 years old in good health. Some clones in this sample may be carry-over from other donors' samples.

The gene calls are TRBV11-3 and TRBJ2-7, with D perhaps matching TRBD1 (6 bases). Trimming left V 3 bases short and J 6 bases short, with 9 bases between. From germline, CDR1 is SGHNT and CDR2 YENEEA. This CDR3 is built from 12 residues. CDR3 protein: CASSLQGSEQYF. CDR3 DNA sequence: TGTGCCAGCAGCTTGCAGGGGAGCGAGCAGTACTTC.

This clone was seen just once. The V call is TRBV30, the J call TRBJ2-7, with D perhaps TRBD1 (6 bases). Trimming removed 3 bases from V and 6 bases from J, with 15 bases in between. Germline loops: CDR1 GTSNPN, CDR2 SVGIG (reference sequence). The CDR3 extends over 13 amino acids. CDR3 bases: TGTGCCTGGAGCAGGGGCCCTACCTCCGAGCAGTACTTC. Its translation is CAWSRGPTSEQYF.

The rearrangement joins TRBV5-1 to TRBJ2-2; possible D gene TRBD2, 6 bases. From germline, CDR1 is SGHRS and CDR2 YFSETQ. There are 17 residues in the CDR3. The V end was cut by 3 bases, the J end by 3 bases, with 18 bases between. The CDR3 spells CASSSNPLARDTGELFF. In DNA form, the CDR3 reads TGCGCCAGCAGCTCGAACCCACTAGCTCGGGACACCGGGGAGCTGTTTTTT.

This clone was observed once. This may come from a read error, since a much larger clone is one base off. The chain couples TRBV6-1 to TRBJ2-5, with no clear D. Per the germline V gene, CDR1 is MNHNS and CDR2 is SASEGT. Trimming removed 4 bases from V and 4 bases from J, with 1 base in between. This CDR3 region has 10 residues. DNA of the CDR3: TGTGCCAGCAGTGTAGAGACCCAGTACTTC. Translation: CASSVETQYF.

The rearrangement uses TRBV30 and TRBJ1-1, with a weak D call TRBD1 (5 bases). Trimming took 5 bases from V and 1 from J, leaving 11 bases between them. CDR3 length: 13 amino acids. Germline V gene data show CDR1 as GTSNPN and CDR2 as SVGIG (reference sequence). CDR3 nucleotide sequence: TGTGCCTGGGGTCGTGGGGGGAACACTGAAGCTTTCTTT. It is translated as CAWGRGGNTEAFF.

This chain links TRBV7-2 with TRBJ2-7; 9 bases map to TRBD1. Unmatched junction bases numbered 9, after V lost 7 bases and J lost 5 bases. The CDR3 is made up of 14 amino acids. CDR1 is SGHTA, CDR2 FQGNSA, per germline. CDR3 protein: CASTQQGAGDEQYF. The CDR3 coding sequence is TGTGCCAGCACCCAACAGGGGGCCGGGGACGAGCAGTACTTC.

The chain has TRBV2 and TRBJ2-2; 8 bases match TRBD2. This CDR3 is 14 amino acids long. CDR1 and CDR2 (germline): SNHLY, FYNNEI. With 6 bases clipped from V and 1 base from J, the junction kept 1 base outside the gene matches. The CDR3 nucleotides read TGTGCCAGCAGGGGACTAGTGAACACCGGGGAGCTGTTTTTT. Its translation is CASRGLVNTGELFF.

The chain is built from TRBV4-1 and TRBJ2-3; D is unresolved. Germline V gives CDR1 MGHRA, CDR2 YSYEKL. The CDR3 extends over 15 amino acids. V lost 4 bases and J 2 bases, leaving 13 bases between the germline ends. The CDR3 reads CASSLGNYNTDTQYF. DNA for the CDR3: TGCGCCAGCAGCCTAGGGAACTACAACACAGATACGCAGTATTTT.

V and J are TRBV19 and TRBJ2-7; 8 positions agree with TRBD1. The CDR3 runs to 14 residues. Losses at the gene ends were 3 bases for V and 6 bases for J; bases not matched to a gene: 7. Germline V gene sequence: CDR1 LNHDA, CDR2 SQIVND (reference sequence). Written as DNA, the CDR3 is TGTGCCAGTAGTATTGGGGCAGGGGGCGTCGAGCAGTACTTC. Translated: CASSIGAGGVEQYF.

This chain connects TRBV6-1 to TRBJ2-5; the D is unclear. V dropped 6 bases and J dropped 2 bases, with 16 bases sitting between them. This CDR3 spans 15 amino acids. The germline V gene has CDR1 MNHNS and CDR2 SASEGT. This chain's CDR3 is CASRRSRTLQETQYF. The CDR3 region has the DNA TGTGCCAGCAGGAGGAGCAGAACCTTACAAGAGACCCAGTACTTC.

CDR3 region: CASTRNRGWAGELFF. The CDR3, as DNA: TGTGCCAGCACTCGGAACAGGGGTTGGGCCGGGGAGCTGTTTTTT. The V gene is TRBV13, the J gene TRBJ2-2; 7 nucleotides agree with TRBD1. The CDR3 is made up of 15 amino acids. The ends lost 7 bases at V and 6 bases at J; junction bases unmatched: 11. CDR1 and CDR2 from the germline V gene are PRHDT and FYEKMQ (reference sequence).

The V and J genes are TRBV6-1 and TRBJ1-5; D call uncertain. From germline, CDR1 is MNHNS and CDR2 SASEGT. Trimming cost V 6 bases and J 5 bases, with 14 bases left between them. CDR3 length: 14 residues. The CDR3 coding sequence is TGTGCCAGCAGAGCTATTTTCGTGGATCAGCCCCAGCATTTT. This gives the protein CASRAIFVDQPQHF.

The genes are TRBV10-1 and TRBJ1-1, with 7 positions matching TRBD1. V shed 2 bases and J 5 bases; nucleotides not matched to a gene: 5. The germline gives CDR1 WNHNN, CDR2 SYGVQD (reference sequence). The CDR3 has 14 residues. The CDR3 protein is CASSEGGGRTEAFF. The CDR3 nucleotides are TGCGCCAGCAGTGAGGGAGGGGGCCGTACTGAAGCTTTCTTT.

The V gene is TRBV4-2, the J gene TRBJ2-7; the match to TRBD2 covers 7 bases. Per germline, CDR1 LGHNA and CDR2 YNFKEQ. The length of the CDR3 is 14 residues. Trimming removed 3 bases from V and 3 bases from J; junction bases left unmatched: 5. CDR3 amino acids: CASSQAGDLYEQYF. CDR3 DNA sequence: TGTGCCAGCAGCCAGGCGGGAGATCTCTACGAGCAGTACTTC.

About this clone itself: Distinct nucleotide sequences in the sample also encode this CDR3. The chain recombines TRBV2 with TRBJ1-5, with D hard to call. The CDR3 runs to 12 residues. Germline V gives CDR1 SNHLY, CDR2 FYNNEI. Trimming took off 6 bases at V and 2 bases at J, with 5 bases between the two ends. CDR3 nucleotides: TGTGCCAGCAGAGGAGGCAATCAGCCCCAGCATTTT. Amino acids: CASRGGNQPQHF. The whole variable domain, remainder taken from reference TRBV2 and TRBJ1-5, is EPEVTQTPSHQVTQMGQEVILRCVPISNHLYFYWYRQILGQKVEFLVSFYNNEISEKSEIFDDQFSVERPDGSNFTLKIRSTKLEDSAMYFCASRGGNQPQHFGDGTRLSIL.

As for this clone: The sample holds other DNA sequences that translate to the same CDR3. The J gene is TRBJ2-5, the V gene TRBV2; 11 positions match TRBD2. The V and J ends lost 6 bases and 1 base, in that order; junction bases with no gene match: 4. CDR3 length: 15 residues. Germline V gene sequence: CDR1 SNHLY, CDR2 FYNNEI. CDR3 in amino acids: CASSGLAGGQETQYF. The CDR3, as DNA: TGTGCCAGCAGCGGGCTAGCGGGAGGCCAAGAGACCCAGTACTTC.

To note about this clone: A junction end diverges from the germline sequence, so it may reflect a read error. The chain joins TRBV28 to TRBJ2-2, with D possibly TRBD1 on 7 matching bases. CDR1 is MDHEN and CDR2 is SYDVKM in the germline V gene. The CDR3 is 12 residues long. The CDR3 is CASSSSQGGLFF. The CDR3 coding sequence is TGTGCCAGCAGTTCGAGTCAGGGGGGGCTGTTTTTT.

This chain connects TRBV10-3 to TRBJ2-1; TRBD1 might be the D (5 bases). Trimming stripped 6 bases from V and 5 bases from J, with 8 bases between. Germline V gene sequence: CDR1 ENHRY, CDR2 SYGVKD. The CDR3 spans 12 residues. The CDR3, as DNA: TGTGCCATCAGATTCAGGGACAATGAGCAGTTCTTC. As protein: CAIRFRDNEQFF.

In DNA, the CDR3 is TGTGCCAGCAGGAGGGCAGGGAGCTCCTACAATGAGCAGTTCTTC. This sequence encodes CASRRAGSSYNEQFF. J is TRBJ2-1 and V is TRBV6-5, with D perhaps TRBD1 or TRBD2 (5 bases each). Germline values: CDR1 MNHEY, CDR2 SVGAGI. V gave up 6 bases and J gave up 0 bases, with 12 bases separating them. The CDR3 totals 15 residues.

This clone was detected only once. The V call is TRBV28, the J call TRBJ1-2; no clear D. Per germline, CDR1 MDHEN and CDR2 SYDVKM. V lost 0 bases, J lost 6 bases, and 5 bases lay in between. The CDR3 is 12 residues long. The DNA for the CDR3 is TGTGCCAGCAGTTTATGGGCAAATGGCTACACCTTC. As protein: CASSLWANGYTF.

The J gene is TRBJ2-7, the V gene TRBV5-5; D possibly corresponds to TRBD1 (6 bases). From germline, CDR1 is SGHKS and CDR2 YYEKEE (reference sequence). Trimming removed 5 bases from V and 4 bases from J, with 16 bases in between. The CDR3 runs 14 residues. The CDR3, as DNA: TGTGCCAGCAGTTCCGGGACAAGTACTTACGAGCAGTACTTC. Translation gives CASSSGTSTYEQYF.

The CDR3 bases are TGTGCCAGCAGTGACATGGGGGGTATAAATGAAAAACTGTTTTTT. As protein: CASSDMGGINEKLFF. The chain couples TRBV6-1 to TRBJ1-4, with D possibly being TRBD1 (5 bases). The V gene's germline CDR1 is MNHNS and CDR2 SASEGT. Trimming took off 3 bases at V and 5 bases at J, with 13 bases between the two ends. This CDR3 region has 15 residues.

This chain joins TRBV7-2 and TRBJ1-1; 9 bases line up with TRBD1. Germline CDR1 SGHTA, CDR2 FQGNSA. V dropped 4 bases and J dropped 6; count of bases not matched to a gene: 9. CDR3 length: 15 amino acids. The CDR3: CASSSMDRGRAEAFF. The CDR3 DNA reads TGTGCCAGCAGCTCTATGGACAGGGGAAGGGCTGAAGCTTTCTTT.

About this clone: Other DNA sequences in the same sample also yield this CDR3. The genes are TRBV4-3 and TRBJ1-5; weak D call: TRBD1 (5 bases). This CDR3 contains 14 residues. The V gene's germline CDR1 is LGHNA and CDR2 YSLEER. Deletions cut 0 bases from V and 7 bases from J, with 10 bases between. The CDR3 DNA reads TGCGCCAGCAGCCAAGATTTAGGGGACCAGCCCCAGCATTTT. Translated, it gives CASSQDLGDQPQHF.

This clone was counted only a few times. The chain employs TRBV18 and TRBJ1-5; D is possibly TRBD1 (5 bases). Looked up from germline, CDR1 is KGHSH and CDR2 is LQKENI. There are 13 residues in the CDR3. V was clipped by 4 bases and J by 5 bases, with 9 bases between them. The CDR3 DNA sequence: TGTGCCAGCTCACACGAGACAGATCAGCCCCAGCATTTT. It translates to CASSHETDQPQHF.